These 21 T cell receptor beta chains were sequenced from one sample in a study of blood T cell repertoires in COVID-19. Assay: immunoSEQ multiplex PCR; the TCRdb copy retains only in-frame clones and omits some. The profile covers roughly 150,000 clones, with 75% to 85% appearing a single time and 5% taken by the ten largest. Material for sequencing was peripheral blood. Every receptor here comes from a woman in her forties or fifties with acute or convalescent COVID-19.

The gene calls are TRBV2 and TRBJ1-1; 10 nucleotides agree with TRBD1. J lost 4 bases, V lost 7 bases, and 3 bases had no gene match. This CDR3 spans 13 amino acids. Germline assignment: CDR1 SNHLY and CDR2 FYNNEI. The CDR3 protein is CASIRTGGTEAFF. In DNA form, the CDR3 reads TGTGCCAGCATCCGGACAGGGGGCACTGAAGCTTTCTTT.

The J gene is TRBJ2-3, the V gene TRBV29-1; TRBD1 aligns across 9 bases. The V gene end was trimmed by 7 bases and the J gene end by 0 bases; junction bases not matched to a gene: 2. Per the germline V gene, CDR1 is SQVTM and CDR2 is ANQGSEA. The CDR3 length is 13 residues. CDR3 protein: CSEQGASTDTQYF. CDR3 DNA: TGCAGCGAACAGGGGGCTAGCACAGATACGCAGTATTTT.

The V call is TRBV4-2, the J call TRBJ2-1, with a possible D match to TRBD1 (5 bases). V was cut by 4 bases and J by 3 bases, with 10 bases left in between. The germline V gene has CDR1 LGHNA and CDR2 YNFKEQ. The CDR3 length is 14 residues. The CDR3 loop reads CASSPRADYNEQFF. The DNA of the CDR3 is TGTGCCAGCAGCCCCAGGGCGGACTACAATGAGCAGTTCTTC.

In this sample, this clone turned up once. The chain links TRBV7-2 to TRBJ1-1, with TRBD1 matching over 9 bases. There are 13 residues in the CDR3. J gave up 9 bases and V 3 bases, and 5 bases lay outside the gene matches. Germline assignment: CDR1 SGHTA and CDR2 FQGNSA. The CDR3 protein is CASSFTQGAQAFF. The CDR3 coding sequence is TGTGCCAGCAGCTTTACACAGGGGGCGCAAGCTTTCTTT.

This chain uses TRBV18 with TRBJ1-5; D ambiguous. This CDR3 region has 15 residues. Germline lookup yields CDR1 KGHSH and CDR2 LQKENI. V lost 3 bases to trimming and J lost 5 bases, with 14 bases between them. This CDR3 is CASSPLAGRDQPQHF. CDR3 bases: TGTGCCAGCTCACCCCTCGCCGGGAGGGATCAGCCCCAGCATTTT. Full variable domain (remainder filled in from reference TRBV18 and TRBJ1-5): NAGVMQNPRHLVRRRGQEARLRCSPMKGHSHVYWYRQLPEEGLKFMVYLQKENIIDESGMPKERFSAEFPKEGPSILRIQQVVRGDSAAYFCASSPLAGRDQPQHFGDGTRLSIL.

This sequence joins TRBV6-5 and TRBJ2-1, with 7 positions matching TRBD2. The CDR3 has 14 residues. CDR1 is MNHEY and CDR2 is SVGAGI in the germline V gene. The V gene end was trimmed by 6 bases and the J gene end by 6 bases; junction bases not matched to a gene: 8. The chain's CDR3 is CASRTGLDGNEQFF. The CDR3 DNA reads as TGTGCCAGCAGAACTGGACTAGATGGCAATGAGCAGTTCTTC.

The chain uses TRBV7-3 and TRBJ1-2; possibly TRBD1 for D (5 bases). The V end was cut by 1 base, the J end by 3 bases, with 9 bases between. Germline V lookup: CDR1 SGHTA, CDR2 FQGTGA. The CDR3 covers 14 residues. CDR3 DNA sequence: TGTGCCAGCAGCTTAATTGTAGGGGACTATGGCTACACCTTC. As protein: CASSLIVGDYGYTF.

This sequence joins TRBV6-6 and TRBJ2-3; a possible D gene is TRBD2 (5 bases). The CDR3 has 13 residues. The V gene's germline CDR1 is MNHNY and CDR2 SVGAGI (reference sequence). V lost 5 bases, J lost 6 bases, and 12 bases lay in between. DNA for the CDR3: TGTGCCAGCAGTCCGGAGGCCCAGGATACGCAGTATTTT. It translates to CASSPEAQDTQYF.

This chain connects TRBV7-2 to TRBJ1-1; D uncertain. Trimming shortened V by 2 bases and J by 4 bases, and 8 bases separated the two germline ends. This CDR3 is built from 13 residues. In germline, CDR1 is SGHTA, CDR2 FQGNSA. The CDR3 region has the DNA TGTGCCAGCAGCTTAATGAGTAGCACTGAAGCTTTCTTT. Its translation is CASSLMSSTEAFF.

The chain carries TRBV27 and TRBJ1-3, with 11 positions matching TRBD1. V shed 6 bases, J shed 0 bases, and the junction held 4 bases outside the gene matches. The germline V gene has CDR1 MNHEY and CDR2 SMNVEV (reference sequence). The CDR3 covers 16 residues. The CDR3 loop is CASSPGQGVSGNTIYF. For the CDR3, the DNA is TGTGCCAGCAGCCCGGGACAGGGGGTCTCTGGAAACACCATATATTTT.

J is TRBJ1-1 and V is TRBV29-1; 9 bases align to TRBD1. With 8 bases clipped from V and 0 bases from J, the junction kept 7 bases outside the gene matches. Germline V CDR1 and CDR2: SQVTM, ANQGSEA. CDR3 length equals 14 residues. CDR3 sequence reads: CSMDRGHLNTEAFF. CDR3 coding DNA: TGCAGCATGGACAGGGGACATCTGAACACTGAAGCTTTCTTT.

The J gene is TRBJ1-5, the V gene TRBV7-6; 8 bases are a match to TRBD1. The V segment lost 0 bases and the J segment 1 base; nucleotides outside the gene matches: 5. Germline assignment: CDR1 SGHVS and CDR2 FNYEAQ. CDR3 length: 17 residues. The CDR3 coding sequence is TGTGCCAGCAGCTTAGCCCTTGACAGGGGAAGCAATCAGCCCCAGCATTTT. Amino acids: CASSLALDRGSNQPQHF.

This clone was seen a few times. In nucleotides, the CDR3 is TGTGCCAGCAGCCAAGGACTAGCGGGGGGATCATACGAGCAGTACTTC. Translating it yields CASSQGLAGGSYEQYF. J is TRBJ2-7 and V is TRBV4-2; 13 nucleotides agree with TRBD2. This CDR3 is 16 amino acids long. Germline CDR1 LGHNA, CDR2 YNFKEQ. The V segment lost 1 base and the J segment 4 bases; nucleotides outside the gene matches: 4.

The table lists this clone with a count of one. This chain joins TRBV28 and TRBJ1-2; D might be TRBD1 (5 bases). Germline assignment: CDR1 MDHEN and CDR2 SYDVKM. V lost 8 bases and J 6 bases, leaving 22 bases between the germline ends. This CDR3 is 15 amino acids long. The DNA of the CDR3 is TGTGCCAGCGGCTCCCCATCCCCTAAGGGGCATGGCTACACCTTC. Encoded protein: CASGSPSPKGHGYTF.

J is TRBJ1-5 and V is TRBV28; D unclear. V lost 10 bases, J lost 4 bases, and 2 bases lay in between. The CDR3 extends over 9 amino acids. Looked up from germline, CDR1 is MDHEN and CDR2 is SYDVKM. The CDR3 DNA follows: TGTGCCACTAATCAGCCCCAGCATTTT. This encodes CATNQPQHF.

The rearrangement joins TRBV19 to TRBJ1-4; 8 bases are a match to TRBD1. V was pared by 0 bases and J by 7 bases, with 22 bases of the junction left unmatched. There are 21 residues in the CDR3. Germline V gene data show CDR1 as LNHDA and CDR2 as SQIVND (reference sequence). CDR3 loop: CASSIDLWSGQGPATPEKLFF. The CDR3 nucleotides read TGTGCCAGTAGTATAGATCTATGGTCTGGACAGGGCCCAGCGACCCCTGAAAAACTGTTTTTT.

This chain uses TRBV6-5 with TRBJ1-2; 7 bases map to TRBD1. Germline V gene lookup returns CDR1 MNHEY and CDR2 SVGAGI. Trimming at V came to 11 bases and at J to 4 bases, leaving 13 bases not matched to a gene. The CDR3 loop spans 14 amino acids. For the CDR3, the DNA is TGTGCCGTATTGAGCAGGGGGATGAGCTATGGCTACACCTTC. Protein sequence: CAVLSRGMSYGYTF.

This chain connects TRBV25-1 to TRBJ2-7; tentatively, D is TRBD2 (5 bases). Trimming cost V 5 bases and J 0 bases, with 11 bases left between them. The CDR3 has 14 residues. In germline, CDR1 is MGHDK, CDR2 SYGVNS. CDR3 amino acids: CASSMAGSSYEQYF. The CDR3, as DNA: TGTGCCAGCAGTATGGCGGGTAGCTCCTACGAGCAGTACTTC.

V is TRBV3-1 (or the pseudogene TRBV3-2) and J is TRBJ1-5; D unresolved. CDR1 LGHDT and CDR2 YNNKEL come from the germline V gene (reference sequence). The CDR3 runs 12 residues. V was shortened by 0 bases and J by 9 bases, with 6 bases between the two germline ends. The CDR3 coding sequence is TGTGCCAGCAGCCAAGAAGCAGGGCCCCAGCATTTT. This translates into CASSQEAGPQHF.

The rearrangement links TRBV7-3 to TRBJ2-1; TRBD1 might be the D (5 bases). The length of the CDR3 is 15 residues. V was cut by 4 bases and J by 0 bases, with 10 bases left in between. Germline assignment: CDR1 SGHTA and CDR2 FQGTGA. For the CDR3, the DNA is TGTGCCAGCAGCTCGGACACCAGCTCCTACAATGAGCAGTTCTTC. It codes for CASSSDTSSYNEQFF.

For this clone: Compared with germline, one end of the junction differs, possibly owing to a read error. The rearrangement joins TRBV6-1 to TRBJ1-6, with D perhaps matching TRBD1 (6 bases). The CDR3 is 16 residues long. Germline values: CDR1 MNHNS, CDR2 SASEGT. The CDR3, as DNA: TGTGCCAGCAGTGAACGGCCGGACAGATATAGTTCACCCCTCCACTTT. This encodes CASSERPDRYSSPLHF.